This T cell receptor (beta chain) was captured in a study of control samples from healthy donors and cancer patients. Trimming left V 0 bases short and J 7 bases short, with 7 bases between. Looked up from germline, CDR1 is LNHNV and CDR2 is YYDKDF (reference sequence). The CDR3 contains 13 residues. The table came from immunoSEQ multiplex PCR; TCRdb's copy has only in-frame clones and leaves some out. Of about 69,000 clones in the sample, over 85% were seen once. This clone was recorded only once. The receptor comes from a man in his sixties with lung cancer. The sample was PBMCs. The V call is TRBV15, the J call TRBJ1-5; unclear D gene. CDR3 region: CATSRDHPQPQHF. CDR3 nucleotides: TGTGCCACCAGCAGAGATCACCCGCAGCCCCAGCATTTT.